This T cell receptor (beta chain) originates from a study of T cells in tumors after PD-1 blockade. At the level of the study: Patients had no prior checkpoint blockade, systemic immunosuppressants, or anti-cancer therapy within 4 weeks. A subset received ongoing vismodegib 150 mg daily alongside anti-PD-1 therapy.

J lost 7 bases, V lost 4 bases, and 14 bases had no gene match. From germline, CDR1 is SGHTA and CDR2 FQGTGA. This CDR3 is 17 amino acids long. Generated by immunoSEQ multiplex PCR, the TCRdb table keeps only in-frame clones and is missing some. The data contain tens of thousands of clones, over 75% of them seen just once; the ten biggest clones take up 10% to 15%. The V call is TRBV7-3, the J call TRBJ2-1; 9 bases fit TRBD2. The sequence was collected from a human donor with basal cell carcinoma. The sequencing here drew on PBMCs, taken before anti-PD-1 treatment. The CDR3 loop is CASSSKGGAGGLNEQFF. The CDR3, as DNA: TGTGCCAGCAGCTCCAAGGGGGGAGCGGGGGGCTTAAATGAGCAGTTCTTC.